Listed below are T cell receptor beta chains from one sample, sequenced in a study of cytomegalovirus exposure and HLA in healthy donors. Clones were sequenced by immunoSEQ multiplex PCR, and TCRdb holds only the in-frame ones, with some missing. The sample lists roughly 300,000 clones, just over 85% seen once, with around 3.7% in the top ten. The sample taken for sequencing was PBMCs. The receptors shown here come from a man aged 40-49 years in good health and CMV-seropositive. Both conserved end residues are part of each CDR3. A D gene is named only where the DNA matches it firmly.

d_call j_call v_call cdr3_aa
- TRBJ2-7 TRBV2 CASNQDTTYEQYF
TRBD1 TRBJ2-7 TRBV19 CASSMGTGGGYEQYF
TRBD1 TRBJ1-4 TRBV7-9 CASSLARTGPEKLFF
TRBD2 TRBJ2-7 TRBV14 CASSPTTSGSYEQYF
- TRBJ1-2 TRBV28 CASSLYQPGVYGYTF
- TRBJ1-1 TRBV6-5 CASNWVQDTEAFF
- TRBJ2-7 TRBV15 CATSRDLGGEQYF
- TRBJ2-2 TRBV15 CATSRTRTRLRNGELFF
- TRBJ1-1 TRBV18 CASSPPSKNTEAFF
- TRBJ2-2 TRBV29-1 CSAPTGTGELFF
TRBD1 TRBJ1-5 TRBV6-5 CASSTTGVSNQPQHF
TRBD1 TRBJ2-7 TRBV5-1 CASRTGTGLSDTYEQYF
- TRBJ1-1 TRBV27 CASSLVGSGTEAFF
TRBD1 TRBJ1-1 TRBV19 CASSAGTGLNTEAFF
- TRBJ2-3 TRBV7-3 CASSLMAGRTDTQYF
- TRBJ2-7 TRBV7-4 CASSPNSMTGPLNYYEQYF
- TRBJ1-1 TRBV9 CASSVSGQLNTEAFF
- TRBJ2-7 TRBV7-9 CSSSLPGGGEQYF
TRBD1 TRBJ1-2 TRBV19 CASRTGRNYGYTF
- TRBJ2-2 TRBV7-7 CASVQGNTGELFF
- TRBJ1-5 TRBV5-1 CASSPRSRERQPQHF
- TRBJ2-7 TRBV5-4 CASSLVPPGEQYF
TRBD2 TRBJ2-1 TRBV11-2 CASSLEFSGRRPYNEQFF
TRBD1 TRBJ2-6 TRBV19 CASSPSRDRVSGANVLTF
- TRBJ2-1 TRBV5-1 CASSLAGGSGYPSYNEQFF
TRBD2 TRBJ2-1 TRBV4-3 CASSGTSGWGAYNEQFF
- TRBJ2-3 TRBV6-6 CASSEPRDISTDTQYF
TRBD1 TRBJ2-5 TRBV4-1 CASSQDTGGRTQYF
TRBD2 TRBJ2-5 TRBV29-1 CSVRTSSVWEQYF
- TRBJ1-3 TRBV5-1 CASSSGLQGGNTIYF
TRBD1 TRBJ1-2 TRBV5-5 CASSEGTGIYGYTF
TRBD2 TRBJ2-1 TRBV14 CASSLGLAGEQFF
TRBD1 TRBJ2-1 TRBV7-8 CASSFLQGTLYNEQFF
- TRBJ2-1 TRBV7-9 CASSLAAPGQFF
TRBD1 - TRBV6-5 CASSNPRGPSYEQYF
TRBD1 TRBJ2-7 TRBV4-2 CASSQAGQGNYEQYF
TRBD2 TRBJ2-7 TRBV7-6 CASLPAAGALEQYF
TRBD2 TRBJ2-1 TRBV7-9 CASSPTGTSGKEQFF
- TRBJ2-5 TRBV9 CASSDRGETQYF
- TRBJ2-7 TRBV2 CASSEAVAGHSYEQYF
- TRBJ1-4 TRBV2 CASRRSGQIEKLFF
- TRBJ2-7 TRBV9 CASSVGGSLNHEQYF
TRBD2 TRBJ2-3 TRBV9 CASTRGTSGRATDTQYF
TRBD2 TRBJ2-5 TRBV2 CASRSRWEGQETQYF
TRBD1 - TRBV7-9 CASSLFPGGSYEQYF